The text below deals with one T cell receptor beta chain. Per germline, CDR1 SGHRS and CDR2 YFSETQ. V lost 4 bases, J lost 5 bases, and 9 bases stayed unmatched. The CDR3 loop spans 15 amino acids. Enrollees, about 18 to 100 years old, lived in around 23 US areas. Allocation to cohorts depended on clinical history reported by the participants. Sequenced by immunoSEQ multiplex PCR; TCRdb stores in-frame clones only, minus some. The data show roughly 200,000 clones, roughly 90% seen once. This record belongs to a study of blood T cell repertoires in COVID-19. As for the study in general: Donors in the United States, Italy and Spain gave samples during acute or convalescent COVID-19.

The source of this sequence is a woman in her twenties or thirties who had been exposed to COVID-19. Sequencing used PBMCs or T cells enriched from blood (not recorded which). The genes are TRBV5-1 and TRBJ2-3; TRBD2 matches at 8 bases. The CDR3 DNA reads TGCGCCAGCAGCCTGGAGGGGACTAGGGGAGATACGCAGTATTTT. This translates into CASSLEGTRGDTQYF.